The clone carrying this T cell receptor beta chain has just one count. The sample originates from a study of shared clonotypes between healthy human individuals. Assay used: immunoSEQ multiplex PCR; TCRdb lists only in-frame clones, some missing. The profile shows under 2.5 million clones, roughly 92% of them singletons. This CDR3 is 15 amino acids long. From germline, CDR1 is SGHTA and CDR2 FQGNSA. Trimming cost V 4 bases and J 0 bases, with 7 bases left between them. This sequence was found in a man younger than 35 in good health. Some clones in this sample may be carry-over from other donors' samples. The V gene is TRBV7-2, the J gene TRBJ2-6, with D possibly TRBD1 on 5 matching bases. Specimen: naive CD4+ T cells from PBMCs. Specified subset: CD45RA+ positively selected. CDR3 residues: CASSYRTSGANVLTF. The DNA for the CDR3 is TGTGCCAGCAGCTACAGGACCTCTGGGGCCAACGTCCTGACTTTC.